Many counts were recorded for the clone carrying this TCR beta chain. The antigen remains undetermined. Its ends do not fully match the called genes, so a read error is possible. All sequencing subjects had displayed CD8+CD57+ cell expansion on flow cytometry. The patients, all of them, had severe acquired aplastic anemia. At the time of blood sampling, patients had not yet received any therapy. The data were obtained in a study of CD8+CD57+ T cells in acquired aplastic anemia. Study context: An average of roughly 3 ug of DNA was obtained from sorted CD4+ and CD8+ cells. General observations from the study: The study identified roughly 29 CD8+ CDR3 sequences shared by patients and controls.

It was genomic DNA that served as the template for profiling TCR beta VDJ and CDR3. TCRdb passed the reads through MiXCR, listing each CDR3 protein once. The table shows under 200,000 distinct CDR3 sequences, with 40% to 55% occurring only once. There are 13 residues in the CDR3. Germline CDR1 is SEHNR and CDR2 is FQNEAQ (reference sequence). The sequence was obtained from a human donor with aplastic anemia. J is TRBJ1-4 and V is TRBV7-9, with 7 nucleotides matching TRBD1. The sequenced sample consisted of sorted CD4+, CD8+, or CD8+CD57+ T cells (not recorded which) from PBMCs. CDR3 in DNA: TGTGCCAGCAGCTCGGCCTGGGACAGCATTATTCTCTTT. Translated, it gives CASSSAWDSIILF.